These T cell receptor beta chains were read from a single sample in a study of blood T cell repertoires in COVID-19. Here immunoSEQ multiplex PCR was the method, and the copy in TCRdb shows in-frame clones only, minus some. The repertoire includes 210,000 or so clones, 88% of them detected once, and about 3.5% sits in the top ten. The sequenced sample was PBMCs or T cells enriched from blood (not recorded which). These TCRs come from a woman in her 30s who had been exposed to COVID-19. The CDR3 runs from the conserved cysteine through the conserved F or W. The order of the fields is CDR3 protein, CDR3 DNA, D gene, V gene, clone size, J gene. A D gene is named only where the DNA matches it firmly. Size tells how often a clone was seen (once, few, many) or the class of an expanded clone, and some rows leave it out.

CASRSRTGVNQPQHF | TGTGCCAGCAGATCCCGGACAGGGGTCAATCAGCCCCAGCATTTT | TRBD1 | TRBV28 | NA | TRBJ1-5
CASSLSNQGVSDEQFF | TGTGCCAGCAGTTTATCGAACCAGGGTGTTTCCGATGAGCAGTTCTTC | NA | TRBV27 | NA | TRBJ2-1
CAWMDSGNTIYF | TGTGCCTGGATGGACTCCGGGAACACCATATATTTT | NA | TRBV30 | NA | TRBJ1-3
CASSLQREQYF | TGTGCCAGCAGCCTTCAGCGGGAGCAGTACTTC | NA | TRBV3-1/TRBV3-2 | NA | TRBJ2-7
CASSPYGTSVNYEQYF | TGTGCCAGCAGCCCCTACGGGACTAGCGTCAATTACGAGCAGTACTTC | TRBD2 | TRBV9 | once | TRBJ2-7
CASSPSLRDGRSYEQYF | TGTGCCAGCTCACCATCACTCCGGGACGGGAGATCCTACGAGCAGTACTTC | NA | TRBV18 | NA | TRBJ2-7
CASSLAVAGGREQYF | TGTGCCAGCAGTTTAGCGGTAGCGGGAGGGCGCGAGCAGTACTTC | TRBD2 | TRBV5-4 | NA | TRBJ2-7
CVSLETGNSPLHF | TGTGTCTCCCTTGAGACGGGGAATTCACCCCTCCACTTT | NA | TRBV2 | NA | TRBJ1-6
CASSQKGGKAGANVLTF | TGTGCCAGCAGCCAAAAAGGGGGCAAAGCTGGGGCCAACGTCCTGACTTTC | TRBD1 | TRBV3-1/TRBV3-2 | NA | TRBJ2-6
CASSADRGVDGYTF | TGTGCCAGCAGTGCGGACAGGGGAGTGGATGGCTACACCTTC | TRBD1 | TRBV2 | few | TRBJ1-2
CATSQRLARPLYNEQFF | TGTGCCACCAGCCAAAGACTAGCCAGGCCCCTCTACAATGAGCAGTTCTTC | TRBD2 | TRBV15 | NA | TRBJ2-1
CASSLAGYTEAFF | TGTGCCAGCAGCTTGGCAGGGTACACTGAAGCTTTCTTT | NA | TRBV5-4 | NA | TRBJ1-1
CAWSTTGIYGYTF | TGTGCCTGGAGCACAACAGGGATCTATGGCTACACCTTC | NA | TRBV30 | few | TRBJ1-2
CAWNEGTGESGELFF | TGTGCCTGGAACGAAGGGACAGGGGAATCCGGGGAGCTGTTTTTT | TRBD1 | TRBV30 | NA | TRBJ2-2
CASSLDSSPLHF | TGTGCCAGCAGCTTAGATTCGTCACCCCTCCACTTT | NA | TRBV11-2 | NA | TRBJ1-6
CASSTTGLNRGFEEKLFF | TGTGCCAGCTCAACCACGGGGCTTAACAGGGGATTCGAGGAAAAACTGTTTTTT | TRBD1 | TRBV18 | once | TRBJ1-4
CASSPRDRVYGYTF | TGTGCCAGCAGTCCCCGGGACAGGGTCTATGGCTACACCTTC | TRBD1 | TRBV5-5 | NA | TRBJ1-2
CASRNHGGGNTIYF | TGTGCCAGTAGGAACCATGGAGGTGGAAACACCATATATTTT | NA | TRBV19 | NA | TRBJ1-3
CAVNPSGRGEQFF | TGTGCCGTCAACCCCAGCGGGAGGGGTGAGCAGTTCTTC | TRBD2 | TRBV7-9 | NA | TRBJ2-1
CASSLGVSRYNEQFF | TGTGCCAGCAGCTTAGGGGTCTCTAGATACAATGAGCAGTTCTTC | NA | TRBV7-2 | NA | TRBJ2-1
CASSLDPGGALGNTIYF | TGTGCCAGCAGCTTAGATCCAGGGGGCGCGTTGGGAAACACCATATATTTT | TRBD1 | TRBV11-2 | NA | TRBJ1-3
CASSSRQALAFF | TGTGCCAGCAGTTCCCGACAGGCGTTAGCTTTCTTT | NA | TRBV28 | NA | TRBJ1-1
CASRQGSDTQYF | TGTGCCAGTAGACAGGGCTCAGATACGCAGTATTTT | NA | TRBV19 | NA | TRBJ2-3
CASSLGVGGVSTDTQYF | TGTGCCAGCAGCTTAGGAGTCGGGGGAGTGAGCACAGATACGCAGTATTTT | NA | TRBV7-9 | NA | TRBJ2-3
CASRSRTSGHYNEQFF | TGTGCCAGCAGGTCTCGAACTAGCGGGCACTACAATGAGCAGTTCTTC | TRBD2 | TRBV11-2 | NA | TRBJ2-1
CASAPRVGGSRLGAQYF | TGCGCCAGCGCCCCGAGGGTCGGCGGGTCCCGTCTCGGGGCGCAGTATTTT | NA | TRBV5-1 | NA | TRBJ2-3
CASSLKAQPQHF | TGTGCCAGCAGTTTAAAAGCCCAGCCCCAGCATTTT | NA | TRBV28 | NA | TRBJ1-5
CASSFFRGDDEQYF | TGCGCCAGCAGCTTTTTCAGGGGCGACGACGAGCAGTACTTC | NA | TRBV5-1 | NA | TRBJ2-7
CASSYRWGQGQEAFF | TGTGCCAGCAGTTACCGCTGGGGACAGGGGCAAGAAGCTTTCTTT | TRBD1 | TRBV6-5 | once | TRBJ1-1
CATGTVTYEQYF | TGTGCCACCGGGACAGTGACCTACGAGCAGTACTTC | TRBD1 | TRBV28 | once | TRBJ2-7
CASSLLPGTANSPLHF | TGTGCCAGCAGCCTCTTGCCCGGGACAGCAAATTCACCCCTCCACTTT | TRBD1 | TRBV3-1/TRBV3-2 | NA | TRBJ1-6
CASSLAVTANTEAFF | TGTGCCAGCAGCTTAGCGGTGACAGCGAACACTGAAGCTTTCTTT | NA | TRBV7-9 | many | TRBJ1-1
CASSTRLATYEQYF | TGTGCCAGCAGTACAAGGTTAGCTACCTACGAGCAGTACTTC | NA | TRBV28 | NA | TRBJ2-7
CAWRVGPYEQYF | TGTGCCTGGAGGGTGGGGCCCTACGAGCAGTACTTC | NA | TRBV30 | few | TRBJ2-7
CSVEDTVGYTF | TGCAGCGTTGAAGATACGGTGGGCTACACCTTC | NA | TRBV29-1 | NA | TRBJ1-2
CASSVTGWPGELFF | TGTGCCAGCAGCGTGACAGGGTGGCCCGGGGAGCTGTTTTTT | TRBD1 | TRBV7-3 | NA | TRBJ2-2
CASSVEHSSYNSPLHF | TGTGCCAGCAGTGTGGAACACAGCTCCTATAATTCACCCCTCCACTTT | NA | TRBV2 | NA | TRBJ1-6
CASSRTAGLQETQYF | TGTGCCAGCAGCCGAACGGCAGGACTCCAAGAGACCCAGTACTTC | NA | TRBV7-9 | once | TRBJ2-5
CASQQGNEKLFF | TGTGCCAGCCAACAGGGAAATGAAAAACTGTTTTTT | NA | TRBV5-6 | NA | TRBJ1-4
CAWNLPTSSRKNEQFF | TGTGCCTGGAATCTCCCGACTAGTTCTCGCAAGAATGAGCAGTTCTTC | NA | TRBV30 | NA | TRBJ2-1
CASSHGGGLSYNEQFF | TGCGCCAGCAGCCATGGGGGGGGCCTGTCCTACAATGAGCAGTTCTTC | NA | TRBV4-1 | NA | TRBJ2-1
CASSHGTTNYGYTF | TGTGCCAGCAGCCACGGGACAACTAACTATGGCTACACCTTC | NA | TRBV16 | once | TRBJ1-2
CASSVAGGPGELFF | TGTGCCAGCAGTGTAGCGGGAGGGCCCGGGGAGCTGTTTTTT | TRBD2 | TRBV6-1 | NA | TRBJ2-2
CASSLAVETQYF | TGTGCCAGCAGCTTGGCCGTCGAGACCCAGTACTTC | NA | TRBV5-6 | NA | TRBJ2-5
CASSPARVPNTGELFF | TGTGCCAGCTCACCAGCTCGAGTCCCAAACACCGGGGAGCTGTTTTTT | NA | TRBV18 | few | TRBJ2-2
CASSWSGLADTQYF | TGTGCCAGCAGCTGGTCGGGACTAGCTGATACGCAGTATTTT | TRBD2 | TRBV7-9 | NA | TRBJ2-3
CASSSSPLANTGELFF | TGTGCCAGCAGCTCATCCCCTCTAGCGAACACCGGGGAGCTGTTTTTT | NA | TRBV5-5 | few | TRBJ2-2
CASSTGQGDGYTF | TGTGCCAGCAGCACTGGACAGGGCGACGGCTACACCTTC | TRBD1 | TRBV7-8 | NA | TRBJ1-2
CASRFNDRLVNIQYF | TGCGCCAGCAGATTCAACGACAGGCTAGTGAACATTCAGTACTTC | NA | TRBV5-1 | once | TRBJ2-4
CASSDGTSGYEQYF | TGTGCCAGCAGTGACGGGACTAGTGGCTACGAGCAGTACTTC | TRBD2 | TRBV6-1 | NA | TRBJ2-7
CASSLEPGIGEQFF | TGTGCCAGCAGCTTAGAGCCCGGGATCGGTGAGCAGTTCTTC | NA | TRBV7-9 | NA | TRBJ2-1
CASRDRGARGYTF | TGTGCCAGCAGGGACAGGGGCGCGAGGGGCTACACCTTC | TRBD1 | TRBV5-4 | NA | TRBJ1-2
CASSKTGGDEKLFF | TGCGCCAGCAGCAAGACAGGGGGGGACGAAAAACTGTTTTTT | TRBD1 | TRBV5-1 | NA | TRBJ1-4
CSVGLAGVGDEQYF | TGCAGCGTGGGACTAGCGGGAGTAGGGGACGAGCAGTACTTC | TRBD2 | TRBV29-1 | NA | TRBJ2-7
CASSVGQGGYTF | TGCGCCAGCAGCGTGGGACAGGGCGGCTACACCTTC | TRBD1 | TRBV5-1 | NA | TRBJ1-2